This T cell receptor (beta chain) comes out of a study of T cell responses to AZD1222 COVID-19 vaccine. This clone turned up a few times. The CDR3 spans 13 residues. Looked up from germline, CDR1 is MNHNS and CDR2 is SASEGT. V shed 0 bases and J shed 6 bases, with 6 bases lying between them. Assay: immunoSEQ multiplex PCR; the TCRdb copy retains only in-frame clones and omits some. The sample holds approximately 150,000 clones, roughly 88% seen once. The J gene is TRBJ1-5, the V gene TRBV6-1, with D hard to call. The sequencing used peripheral blood, collected on day 0 of AZD1222 vaccination. This sequence was found in an adult in good health. The CDR3 DNA is TGTGCCAGCAGTGAAGCTCGGGTTCAGCCCCAGCATTTT. Its translation: CASSEARVQPQHF.